These T cell receptor beta chains were read from a single sample in a study of cytotoxic CD8 clonotypes in ibrutinib-treated CLL. Using immunoSEQ multiplex PCR, the repertoire was profiled, and TCRdb retains in-frame clones only, with some absent. The profile shows approximately 29,000 clones, 62% of them singletons. Sample: PBMCs, taken before ibrutinib treatment. Every receptor here comes from a human donor with chronic lymphocytic leukemia. Each CDR3 is given with its conserved first and last residue. A D gene is named only where the DNA matches it firmly. Where a row states a size, it is once, few, many or the class of an expanded clone; other rows omit it.

TRBV4-2	NA	NA	TRBJ1-5	CASSQGQGNQPQHF	TGTGCCAGCAGCCAAGGCCAGGGAAATCAGCCCCAGCATTTT
TRBV11-3	NA	once	TRBJ2-5	CASSLRRGETQYF	TGTGCCAGCAGCTTACGCAGGGGTGAGACCCAGTACTTC
TRBV19	TRBD1	NA	TRBJ1-2	CASSIWDREGGYTF	TGTGCCAGTAGTATATGGGACAGGGAGGGCGGCTACACCTTC
TRBV7-8	TRBD1	NA	TRBJ2-7	CASSLGISDRVVSYEQYF	TGTGCCAGCAGCTTGGGGATTTCAGACAGGGTCGTCTCCTACGAGCAGTACTTC
TRBV15	TRBD2	few	TRBJ2-7	CATSREGGAGSSYEQYF	TGTGCCACCAGCAGAGAGGGAGGAGCGGGAAGCTCCTACGAGCAGTACTTC
TRBV6-6	NA	NA	TRBJ2-7	CASSERRDGEQYF	TGTGCCAGCAGTGAGCGAAGGGACGGAGAGCAGTACTTC
TRBV9	TRBD2	NA	TRBJ2-3	CASSVGTSGAQDTQYF	TGTGCCAGCAGCGTCGGGACTAGCGGGGCCCAAGATACGCAGTATTTT
TRBV6-1	NA	NA	TRBJ1-2	CASSEAGAGIEYGYTF	TGTGCCAGCAGTGAAGCCGGTGCGGGGATAGAGTATGGCTACACCTTC
TRBV14	TRBD1	NA	TRBJ2-5	CASSQTGGLETQYF	TGTGCCAGCAGCCAGACAGGGGGCCTTGAGACCCAGTACTTC
TRBV6-1	TRBD1	NA	TRBJ1-2	CASSETGYGYTF	TGTGCCAGCAGTGAGACAGGGTATGGCTACACCTTC
TRBV6-1	NA	NA	TRBJ2-1	CASSEAGVTYYNEQFF	TGTGCCAGCAGTGAAGCGGGGGTGACTTACTACAATGAGCAGTTCTTC
TRBV6-5	TRBD2	few	TRBJ2-2	CASSTLGGTTGELFF	TGTGCCAGCAGTACCTTGGGGGGGACCACCGGGGAGCTGTTTTTT
TRBV5-6	NA	NA	TRBJ2-1	CASSLAFRFISYNEQFF	TGTGCCAGCAGCTTGGCCTTTCGGTTTATCTCCTACAATGAGCAGTTCTTC
TRBV10-3	TRBD2	NA	TRBJ2-4	CAISESGEGNIQYF	TGTGCCATCAGTGAGTCAGGGGAGGGAAACATTCAGTACTTC
TRBV7-8	NA	NA	TRBJ2-5	CASSSAVLATQYF	TGTGCCAGCAGCTCAGCGGTTCTAGCGACCCAGTACTTC
TRBV10-3	TRBD1	NA	TRBJ2-7	CAISESGTGASYEQYF	TGTGCCATCAGTGAGTCAGGGACAGGGGCCTCCTACGAGCAGTACTTC
TRBV7-2	NA	NA	TRBJ2-2	CASRTENTGELFF	TGTGCCAGCAGAACCGAGAACACCGGGGAGCTGTTTTTT
TRBV10-1	NA	NA	TRBJ1-6	CASSDRVDGGSPLHF	TGCGCCAGCAGTGACAGGGTGGATGGAGGTTCACCCCTCCACTTT
TRBV2	NA	NA	TRBJ2-4	CASSEGGDIQYF	TGTGCCAGCAGTGAGGGCGGGGACATTCAGTACTTC
TRBV9	NA	NA	TRBJ2-5	CASSVGSYQETQYF	TGTGCCAGCAGCGTAGGATCGTACCAAGAGACCCAGTACTTC
TRBV19	NA	NA	TRBJ2-3	CASSIGLDTQYF	TGTGCCAGTAGTATAGGGTTGGATACGCAGTATTTT
TRBV5-1	TRBD1	NA	TRBJ1-2	CASSFISGTAGGAYGYTF	TGCGCCAGCAGCTTCATCTCCGGGACAGCTGGCGGGGCTTATGGCTACACCTTC